Below are 11 T cell receptor beta chains sequenced from a single sample in a study of pediatric ulcerative colitis. Rectal tissue came from one to two pinch biopsies taken at colonoscopy. Produced via immunoSEQ multiplex PCR; TCRdb's table is partial and in-frame only. The sample lists tens of thousands of clones, about 81% occurring once. Input material: gut tissue. The receptors were gathered from a boy between 10 and 17 years old with severe ulcerative colitis.

The V gene is TRBV7-9, the J gene TRBJ2-7; tentatively, D is TRBD1 or TRBD2 (5 bases each). The germline gives CDR1 SEHNR, CDR2 FQNEAQ (reference sequence). The length of the CDR3 is 14 residues. V shed 2 bases and J shed 4 bases, with 12 bases lying between them. This CDR3 is CASSLSGTSYEQYF. DNA of the CDR3: TGTGCCAGCAGCTTATCCGGGACCTCGTACGAGCAGTACTTC.

This clone was seen just once. The chain links TRBV6-1 to TRBJ2-7; TRBD1 might be the D (6 bases). The V gene lost 1 base and the J gene lost 5 bases, with 15 bases spanning the gap. Germline loops: CDR1 MNHNS, CDR2 SASEGT. This CDR3 comprises 15 residues. The DNA for the CDR3 is TGTGCCAGCAGTGAAGAAGGGGGTGGTTGGCACGAGCAGTACTTC. Protein: CASSEEGGGWHEQYF.

This clone was found a few times. No conserved phenylalanine or tryptophan is present at the end of the CDR3, so a read error is the likely explanation. The J gene is TRBJ1-6, the V gene TRBV6-5, with D possibly TRBD1 on 5 matching bases. V dropped 6 bases and J dropped 7 bases, with 16 bases sitting between them. Germline V gives CDR1 MNHEY, CDR2 SVGAGI. The CDR3 is 15 residues long. In DNA form, the CDR3 reads TGTGCCAGCAGCCTGACGGGACTTGGGAATTCACCCCTCCACCTT. This codes for CASSLTGLGNSPLHL.

The chain recombines TRBV29-1 with TRBJ2-7; D possibly uses TRBD1 or TRBD2 (6 bases each). With 4 bases removed from V and 2 bases from J, the gap between germline ends came to 12 bases. There are 13 residues in the CDR3. Germline values: CDR1 SQVTM, CDR2 ANQGSEA. CDR3 DNA: TGCAGCGTTGTTGGGGGGCCCCCCTACGAGCAGTACTTC. Translation: CSVVGGPPYEQYF.

V gene TRBV4-2 combines with J gene TRBJ2-6; a possible D gene is TRBD1 (6 bases). Trimming removed 2 bases at V and 5 bases at J, with 19 bases between. The germline gives CDR1 LGHNA, CDR2 YNFKEQ. CDR3 length: 18 amino acids. For the CDR3, the DNA is TGTGCCAGCAGCCAAACTCACCGGGCACAGGGAAGGGCCAACGTCCTGACTTTC. This encodes CASSQTHRAQGRANVLTF.

The V call is TRBV7-9, the J call TRBJ1-1; tentatively, D is TRBD1 (5 bases). Trimming pared 1 base from V and 1 base from J, leaving 10 bases between. The CDR3 is 15 residues long. CDR1 is SEHNR and CDR2 is FQNEAQ in the germline V gene (reference sequence). The CDR3 bases are TGTGCCAGCAGCTTAGGCGACAGAAGGAACACTGAAGCTTTCTTT. This gives the protein CASSLGDRRNTEAFF. Together with reference TRBV7-9 and TRBJ1-1, the CDR3 gives the full variable domain: DTGVSQNPRHKITKRGQNVTFRCDPISEHNRLYWYRQTLGQGPEFLTYFQNEAQLEKSRLLSDRFSAERPKGSFSTLEIQRTEQGDSAMYLCASSLGDRRNTEAFFGQGTRLTVV.

The gene calls are TRBV27 and TRBJ2-2, with D perhaps matching TRBD1 or TRBD2 (6 bases each). The CDR3 runs to 15 residues. V lost 10 bases and J lost 2, with 17 bases in between. The germline V gene has CDR1 MNHEY and CDR2 SMNVEV (reference sequence). The CDR3 loop is CATWRGDLNTGELFF. The CDR3 DNA is TGTGCCACCTGGAGGGGGGACTTAAACACCGGGGAGCTGTTTTTT.

This rearrangement joins TRBV7-6 to TRBJ2-1; D may be TRBD1 or TRBD2 (5 bases each). Germline V gene lookup returns CDR1 SGHVS and CDR2 FNYEAQ. CDR3 length: 13 amino acids. The V and J ends lost 6 bases and 6 bases respectively, with 12 bases between them. The CDR3 DNA sequence: TGTGCCAGCAGGGGAGACAGCCTCAATGAGCAGTTCTTC. Its protein product is CASRGDSLNEQFF.

The chain is built from TRBV18 and TRBJ2-7; the D gene is possibly TRBD2 (7 bases). The CDR3 consists of 14 residues. Trimming stripped 3 bases from V and 5 bases from J, with 14 bases between. CDR1 and CDR2 (germline): KGHSH, LQKENI. The CDR3 spells CASSPPGGLNEQYF. CDR3 in DNA: TGTGCCAGCTCACCCCCGGGGGGCCTAAACGAGCAGTACTTC.

The chain joins TRBV5-6 to TRBJ2-7; D not resolved. CDR1 and CDR2 (germline): SGHDT, YYEEEE. The CDR3 consists of 14 residues. Trimming stripped 3 bases from V and 5 bases from J, with 15 bases between. CDR3 in DNA: TGTGCCAGCAGCTCCGGGCTCGCAACCCACGAGCAGTACTTC. It is translated as CASSSGLATHEQYF.

This chain uses TRBV7-2 with TRBJ2-3; possibly TRBD1 or TRBD2 for D (6 bases each). CDR3 length: 16 residues. CDR1 and CDR2 from the germline V gene are SGHTA and FQGNSA. With 0 bases removed from V and 10 bases from J, the gap between germline ends came to 20 bases. The CDR3 loop is CASSLAASGGPGAQYF. CDR3 coding DNA: TGTGCCAGCAGCTTAGCTGCTAGTGGGGGGCCGGGGGCGCAGTATTTT.